A single sample is the source of the 24 T cell receptor beta chains below, sequenced in a study of shared clonotypes between healthy human individuals. The assay was immunoSEQ multiplex PCR, and TCRdb's table has in-frame clones only and misses some. The sample lists about 480,000 clones, over 60% seen once, with around 13% in the top ten. The sample consisted of PBMCs. These TCRs come from a woman between 40 and 50 years old in good health. Some clones in this sample may be carry-over from other donors' samples.

This clone was detected a few times. The same CDR3 can be traced to other DNA sequences in this sample. The rearrangement uses TRBV28 and TRBJ2-2; D gene unclear. This CDR3 is 12 amino acids long. CDR1 and CDR2 (germline): MDHEN, SYDVKM. The V and J ends lost 2 bases and 2 bases respectively, with 0 bases between them. The CDR3 coding sequence is TGTGCCAGCAGTTTAAACACCGGGGAGCTGTTTTTT. It encodes CASSLNTGELFF.

The genes are TRBV6-6 and TRBJ2-1, with D unclear. This CDR3 spans 14 amino acids. In germline, CDR1 is MNHNY, CDR2 SVGAGI (reference sequence). The V and J ends lost 5 bases and 3 bases respectively, with 11 bases between them. For the CDR3, the DNA is TGTGCCAGCAGTCTCGACTCGGACTACAATGAGCAGTTCTTC. Translating gives CASSLDSDYNEQFF.

This clone appeared a single time. The chain is built from TRBV18 and TRBJ2-3, with D possibly TRBD1 on 5 matching bases. Germline CDR1 and CDR2: KGHSH and LQKENI. Trimming removed 6 bases at V and 2 bases at J, with 12 bases between. The CDR3 has 14 amino acids. CDR3 sequence reads: CASSPSTDTDTQYF. The CDR3 nucleotides are TGTGCCAGCTCCCCTTCGACAGACACAGATACGCAGTATTTT.

This sequence joins TRBV28 and TRBJ1-1, with 7 bases lining up with TRBD1. CDR3 size: 14 residues. Unmatched junction bases numbered 8, after V lost 6 bases and J lost 4 bases. Germline values: CDR1 MDHEN, CDR2 SYDVKM. In DNA form, the CDR3 reads TGTGCCAGCAGGAAACAGGGGCGAGGCACTGAAGCTTTCTTT. Translation: CASRKQGRGTEAFF.

This sequence joins TRBV6-9 and TRBJ2-6, with D unclear. Germline V gives CDR1 MNHGY, CDR2 SVAAGI. The CDR3 sequence is 17 residues long. V was pared by 3 bases and J by 5 bases, with 17 bases between. The CDR3 nucleotides are TGTGCCAGCAGTTACATGGAACGACAAAGTCGGGCCAACGTCCTGACTTTC. It is translated as CASSYMERQSRANVLTF.

The chain has TRBV10-3 and TRBJ2-4, with 8 bases lining up with TRBD1. V lost 2 bases to trimming and J lost 5 bases; unmatched junction nucleotides: 5. Germline V gene sequence: CDR1 ENHRY, CDR2 SYGVKD. This CDR3 is built from 15 residues. In nucleotides, the CDR3 is TGTGCCATCAGTGAGGACAGGGGTGCTCAAAACATTCAGTACTTC. This sequence encodes CAISEDRGAQNIQYF.

The V call is TRBV25-1, the J call TRBJ2-1; TRBD2 might be the D (6 bases). The germline V and J ends were trimmed by 5 bases and 1 base, with 9 bases remaining between them. This CDR3 comprises 14 residues. The germline gives CDR1 MGHDK, CDR2 SYGVNS. As DNA, the CDR3 is TGTGCCAGCAGTCTCGGGGGTTCCTACAATGAGCAGTTCTTC. Protein: CASSLGGSYNEQFF.

This clone was counted once. Other nucleotide sequences in the sample specify the same CDR3. J is TRBJ2-3 and V is TRBV5-1; 10 bases match TRBD2. Germline values: CDR1 SGHRS, CDR2 YFSETQ. The CDR3 has 15 residues. With V trimmed by 3 bases and J by 1 base, 2 bases remained unmatched. CDR3 sequence reads: CASSSLAGGTDTQYF. The CDR3, as DNA: TGCGCCAGCAGCTCGCTAGCGGGAGGCACAGATACGCAGTATTTT.

This chain connects TRBV4-1 to TRBJ2-2; TRBD2 agrees at 14 bases. The CDR3 spans 18 residues. Germline values: CDR1 MGHRA, CDR2 YSYEKL. V gave up 2 bases and J gave up 4 bases; unmatched junction bases: 6. The CDR3 spells CASSQPGLAGDGTGELFF. CDR3 bases: TGCGCCAGCAGCCAACCGGGACTAGCGGGAGACGGCACCGGGGAGCTGTTTTTT.

This sequence joins TRBV19 and TRBJ1-1; D unclear. Germline loops: CDR1 LNHDA, CDR2 SQIVND (reference sequence). Trimming took 6 bases from V and 0 from J, leaving 11 bases between them. CDR3 length: 14 residues. The CDR3 region is CASRRIELNTEAFF. CDR3 DNA: TGTGCCAGTAGAAGGATCGAATTGAACACTGAAGCTTTCTTT.

The V gene is TRBV27, the J gene TRBJ2-3; 9 nucleotides align to TRBD1. V gave up 3 bases and J gave up 6 bases; unmatched junction bases: 19. Germline loops: CDR1 MNHEY, CDR2 SMNVEV (reference sequence). This CDR3 contains 19 residues. In DNA, the CDR3 is TGTGCCAGCAGTTTTTTGGGGGCCACAGGGGGACAGGGAGGGGATACGCAGTATTTT. Amino acids: CASSFLGATGGQGGDTQYF.

The chain employs TRBV5-4 and TRBJ1-6; D gene unclear. Germline CDR1 is SGHNT and CDR2 is YYREEE (reference sequence). The CDR3 runs to 12 residues. V shed 0 bases and J shed 14 bases, with 9 bases lying between them. The CDR3 DNA reads as TGTGCCAGCAGCTTGGACCTGAGTACCCTCCACTTT. Encoded protein: CASSLDLSTLHF.

V gene TRBV19 combines with J gene TRBJ2-3; a weak D match, TRBD2 (6 bases). V was trimmed by 3 bases and J by 2 bases, leaving 12 bases between them. Per the germline V gene, CDR1 is LNHDA and CDR2 is SQIVND (reference sequence). This CDR3 comprises 15 residues. The CDR3 protein is CASSISGPPTDTQYF. In DNA form, the CDR3 reads TGTGCCAGTAGTATCAGCGGGCCCCCCACAGATACGCAGTATTTT.

Points on this clone: Other nucleotide sequences from this sample produce the same CDR3. The chain uses TRBV9 and TRBJ2-5; D is unclear. Germline V lookup: CDR1 SGDLS, CDR2 YYNGEE. The CDR3 contains 14 residues. Deletions cut 0 bases from V and 1 base from J, with 7 bases between. The CDR3 protein is CASSVGPTQETQYF. CDR3 nucleotide sequence: TGTGCCAGCAGCGTAGGACCAACCCAAGAGACCCAGTACTTC.

The genes are TRBV7-8 and TRBJ2-1; TRBD2 is a possible D gene (6 bases). V gave up 2 bases and J gave up 8 bases, with 10 bases separating them. Germline V gene data show CDR1 as SGHVS and CDR2 as FQNEAQ. The CDR3 length is 13 residues. The CDR3 DNA sequence: TGTGCCAGCAGCTTACTGTCGGGGGATGAGCAGTTCTTC. This codes for CASSLLSGDEQFF.

This clone was counted a single time. This chain joins TRBV7-9 and TRBJ2-5, with 9 bases matching TRBD2. Trimming cost V 1 base and J 5 bases; bases outside gene matches: 14. This CDR3 is 18 amino acids long. Germline V gene data show CDR1 as SEHNR and CDR2 as FQNEAQ (reference sequence). The CDR3, as DNA: TGTGCCAGCAGCTTAGGAAGGGTGGTAGCGGGAGCCCGGGAGACCCAGTACTTC. Encoded protein: CASSLGRVVAGARETQYF.

The V call is TRBV28, the J call TRBJ2-7; TRBD2 aligns across 8 bases. The V and J ends lost 4 bases and 6 bases, in that order; junction bases with no gene match: 2. Germline values: CDR1 MDHEN, CDR2 SYDVKM. The CDR3 extends over 12 amino acids. CDR3 in amino acids: CASSSGGAEQYF. DNA of the CDR3: TGTGCCAGCAGTTCGGGAGGGGCCGAGCAGTACTTC.

The chain joins TRBV18 to TRBJ1-1; TRBD1 agrees at 11 bases. V was pared by 6 bases and J by 3 bases, with 6 bases of the junction left unmatched. The CDR3 totals 15 residues. In germline, CDR1 is KGHSH, CDR2 LQKENI. The CDR3 DNA reads TGTGCCAGCTCCCTCCGGGACAGGGGGGACACTGAAGCTTTCTTT. It specifies CASSLRDRGDTEAFF.

The V and J genes are TRBV4-1 and TRBJ2-7, with no clear D. CDR3 size: 13 residues. The V gene's germline CDR1 is MGHRA and CDR2 YSYEKL. The V gene lost 0 bases and the J gene lost 7 bases, with 10 bases spanning the gap. CDR3 DNA: TGCGCCAGCAGCCAAGAAATAGGCAGAGAGCAGTACTTC. Protein: CASSQEIGREQYF.

This clone was detected ten times or more. Other nucleotide sequences from this sample produce the same CDR3. The J gene is TRBJ1-2, the V gene TRBV5-1; 9 positions agree with TRBD1. V lost 0 bases, J lost 0 bases, and 0 bases stayed unmatched. In germline, CDR1 is SGHRS, CDR2 YFSETQ. The CDR3 is 15 residues long. Here the CDR3 reads CASSLGDRANYGYTF. CDR3 coding DNA: TGCGCCAGCAGCTTGGGGGACAGGGCTAACTATGGCTACACCTTC.

This clone has only one observation. This sequence joins TRBV5-1 and TRBJ2-5, with D hard to call. V lost 0 bases, J lost 0 bases, and 9 bases lay in between. The CDR3 extends over 15 amino acids. Germline V CDR1 and CDR2: SGHRS, YFSETQ. The CDR3 spells CASSLGAADQETQYF. CDR3 in DNA: TGCGCCAGCAGCTTGGGGGCGGCGGACCAAGAGACCCAGTACTTC.

This chain links TRBV11-2 with TRBJ2-1; 7 bases line up with TRBD2. The ends lost 1 base at V and 3 bases at J; junction bases unmatched: 6. The CDR3 is made up of 16 amino acids. CDR1 SGHAT and CDR2 FQNNGV come from the germline V gene. As DNA, the CDR3 is TGTGCCAGCAGCTTAGCGGCGGGAGCGGGCTACAATGAGCAGTTCTTC. Encoded protein: CASSLAAGAGYNEQFF.

About this clone: Other DNA sequences in this specimen translate into the identical CDR3. The chain combines TRBV30 with TRBJ2-1; 8 bases line up with TRBD1. This CDR3 is built from 13 residues. V shed 2 bases and J 4 bases; nucleotides not matched to a gene: 1. CDR1 and CDR2 (germline): GTSNPN, SVGIG (reference sequence). The chain's CDR3 is CAWSTGGYNEQFF. The CDR3 DNA follows: TGTGCCTGGAGTACAGGGGGGTACAATGAGCAGTTCTTC.

This clone has only one observation. The chain employs TRBV15 and TRBJ1-2, with no clear D. Germline V CDR1 and CDR2: LNHNV, YYDKDF (reference sequence). V was clipped by 0 bases and J by 0 bases, with 14 bases between them. CDR3 size: 17 residues. CDR3 coding DNA: TGTGCCACCAGCAGAGATTACCTTGGCGAAGCTAACTATGGCTACACCTTC. This gives the protein CATSRDYLGEANYGYTF.